The source of this T cell receptor (beta chain) is a study of cytomegalovirus exposure and HLA in healthy donors. PCR amplification relied on 60 Vbeta primers (plus 13 Jbeta primers). Original processing notes: Roughly 11 million shared chains were among roughly 81 million unique TCR beta chains counted in a later analysis. Libraries were prepared by immunoSEQ multiplex PCR; TCRdb keeps only in-frame clonotypes and omits some of them. That table is the source of V, J and clone size, and D and trimming were worked out from the DNA. Of roughly 120,000 clones in the sample, more than 65% are singletons; the top ten hold over 10%. This clone was seen just once. What it binds is not known. Notes on the study in general: Earlier results showed most TCR beta V segments being productive about 87% or about 30% of the time. Cytomegalovirus status was reportedly diagnosed by the classifier with high specificity and sensitivity. Three chains tied to CMV proved CMV antigen-specific in vitro.

The CDR3 has 16 amino acids. CDR1 and CDR2 from the germline V gene are SGHVS and FQNEAQ. V lost 4 bases to trimming and J lost 3 bases, with 19 bases between them. The sequencing sample was made of PBMCs. This clonotype originated in a woman aged 55-69 years in good health and CMV-seropositive. The chain carries TRBV7-8 and TRBJ2-7, with D perhaps matching TRBD2 (6 bases). The CDR3 is CASSSSRDFVSYEQYF. CDR3 DNA: TGTGCCAGCAGCTCAAGCCGGGACTTCGTCAGCTACGAGCAGTACTTC.